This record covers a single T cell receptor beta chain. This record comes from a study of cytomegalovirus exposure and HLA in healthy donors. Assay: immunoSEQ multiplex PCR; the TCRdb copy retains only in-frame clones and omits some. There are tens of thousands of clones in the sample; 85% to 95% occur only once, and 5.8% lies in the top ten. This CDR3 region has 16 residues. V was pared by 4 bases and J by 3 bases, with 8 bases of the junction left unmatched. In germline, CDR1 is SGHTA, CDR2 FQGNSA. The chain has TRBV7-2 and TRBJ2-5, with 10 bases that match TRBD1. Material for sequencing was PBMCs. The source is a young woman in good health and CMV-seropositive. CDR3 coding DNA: TGTGCCAGCAGCTCGAACACGGGGACAGGGGAAGAGACCCAGTACTTC. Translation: CASSSNTGTGEETQYF.